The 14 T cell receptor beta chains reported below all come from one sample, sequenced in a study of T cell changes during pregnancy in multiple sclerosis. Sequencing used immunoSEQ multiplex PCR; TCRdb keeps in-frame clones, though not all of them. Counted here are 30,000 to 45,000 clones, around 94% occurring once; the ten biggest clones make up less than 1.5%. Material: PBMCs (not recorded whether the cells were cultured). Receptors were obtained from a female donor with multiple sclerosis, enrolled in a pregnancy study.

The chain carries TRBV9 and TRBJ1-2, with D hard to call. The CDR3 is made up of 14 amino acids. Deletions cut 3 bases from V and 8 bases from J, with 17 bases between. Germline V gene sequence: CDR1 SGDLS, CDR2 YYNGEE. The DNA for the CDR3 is TGTGCCAGCAGCGACGCAGCCCCAACCGGAGGCTACACCTTC. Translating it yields CASSDAAPTGGYTF.

CDR3 sequence: CASSDPGFTGELFF. The CDR3 DNA reads as TGTGCCAGCAGTGATCCCGGGTTCACCGGGGAGCTGTTTTTT. V and J are TRBV25-1 and TRBJ2-2; D gene ambiguous. This CDR3 region has 14 residues. Looked up from germline, CDR1 is MGHDK and CDR2 is SYGVNS. Trimming stripped 3 bases from V and 4 bases from J, with 9 bases between. Full variable domain (missing parts from reference TRBV25-1 and TRBJ2-2): EADIYQTPRYLVIGTGKKITLECSQTMGHDKMYWYQQDPGMELHLIHYSYGVNSTEKGDLSSESTVSRIRTEHFPLTLESARPSHTSQYLCASSDPGFTGELFFGEGSRLTVL.

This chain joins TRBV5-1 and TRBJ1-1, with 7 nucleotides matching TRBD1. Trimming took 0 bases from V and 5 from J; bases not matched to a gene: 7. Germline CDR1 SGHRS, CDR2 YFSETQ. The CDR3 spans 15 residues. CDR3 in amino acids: CASSLGLPGGTEAFF. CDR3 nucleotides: TGCGCCAGCAGCTTGGGTCTTCCAGGGGGGACTGAAGCTTTCTTT.

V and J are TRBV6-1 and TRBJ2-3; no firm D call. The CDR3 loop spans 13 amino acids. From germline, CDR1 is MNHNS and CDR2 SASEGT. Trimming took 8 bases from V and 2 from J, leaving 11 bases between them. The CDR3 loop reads CASGVLDTDTQYF. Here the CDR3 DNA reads TGTGCCAGCGGGGTGTTGGACACAGATACGCAGTATTTT.

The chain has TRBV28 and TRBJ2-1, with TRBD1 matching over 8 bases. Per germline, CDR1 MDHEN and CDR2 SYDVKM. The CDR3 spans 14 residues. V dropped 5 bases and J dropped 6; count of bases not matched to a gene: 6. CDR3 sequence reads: CASSGGTGRNEQFF. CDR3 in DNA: TGTGCCAGCAGTGGGGGGACAGGACGCAATGAGCAGTTCTTC.

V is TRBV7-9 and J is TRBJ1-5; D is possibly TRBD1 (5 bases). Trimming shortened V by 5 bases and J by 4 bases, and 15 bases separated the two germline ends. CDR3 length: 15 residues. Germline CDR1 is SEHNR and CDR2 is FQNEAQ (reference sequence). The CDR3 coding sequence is TGTGCCAGCAGCCCTAGCATGGGGGAAAATCAGCCCCAGCATTTT. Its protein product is CASSPSMGENQPQHF. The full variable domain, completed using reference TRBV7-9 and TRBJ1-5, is DTGVSQNPRHKITKRGQNVTFRCDPISEHNRLYWYRQTLGQGPEFLTYFQNEAQLEKSRLLSDRFSAERPKGSFSTLEIQRTEQGDSAMYLCASSPSMGENQPQHFGDGTRLSIL.

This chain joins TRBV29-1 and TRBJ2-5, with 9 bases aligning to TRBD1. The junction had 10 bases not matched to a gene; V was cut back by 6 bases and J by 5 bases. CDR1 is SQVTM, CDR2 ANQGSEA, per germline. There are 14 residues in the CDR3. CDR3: CSVGRDRVIETQYF. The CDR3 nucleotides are TGCAGCGTAGGGAGGGACAGGGTAATCGAGACCCAGTACTTC.

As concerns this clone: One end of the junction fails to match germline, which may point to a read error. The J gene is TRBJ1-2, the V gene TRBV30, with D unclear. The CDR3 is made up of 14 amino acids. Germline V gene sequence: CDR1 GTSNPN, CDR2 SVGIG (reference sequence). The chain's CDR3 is CAWSIGVVVDGHTF. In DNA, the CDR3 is TGTGCCTGGAGTATCGGGGTGGTGGTAGATGGCCACACCTTC. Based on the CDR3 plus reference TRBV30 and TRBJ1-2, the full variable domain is SQTIHQWPATLVQPVGSPLSLECTVEGTSNPNLYWYRQAAGRGLQLLFYSVGIGQISSEVPQNLSASRPQDRQFILSSKKLLLSDSGFYLCAWSIGVVVDGHTFGSGTRLTVV.

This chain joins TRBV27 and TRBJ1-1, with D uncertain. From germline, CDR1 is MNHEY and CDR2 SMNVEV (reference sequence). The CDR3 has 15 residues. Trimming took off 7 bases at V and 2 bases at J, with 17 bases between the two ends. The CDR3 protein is CASTPDRGANTEAFF. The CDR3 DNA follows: TGTGCCAGCACCCCCGATCGGGGAGCAAACACTGAAGCTTTCTTT.

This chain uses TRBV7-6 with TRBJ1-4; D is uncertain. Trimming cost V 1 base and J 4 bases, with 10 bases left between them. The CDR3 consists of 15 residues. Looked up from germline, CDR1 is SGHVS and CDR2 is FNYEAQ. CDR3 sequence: CASSLVGAVNEKLFF. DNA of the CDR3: TGTGCCAGCAGCTTAGTAGGCGCCGTTAATGAAAAACTGTTTTTT. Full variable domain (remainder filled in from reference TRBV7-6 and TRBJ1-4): GAGVSQSPRYKVTKRGQDVALRCDPISGHVSLYWYRQALGQGPEFLTYFNYEAQQDKSGLPNDRFSAERPEGSISTLTIQRTEQRDSAMYRCASSLVGAVNEKLFFGSGTQLSVL.

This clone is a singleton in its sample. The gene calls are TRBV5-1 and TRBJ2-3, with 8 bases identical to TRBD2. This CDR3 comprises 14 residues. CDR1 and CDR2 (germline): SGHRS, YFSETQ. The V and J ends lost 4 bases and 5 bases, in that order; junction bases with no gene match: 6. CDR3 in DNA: TGCGCCAGCAGCCCTGGACTAGCATTAGATACGCAGTATTTT. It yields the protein CASSPGLALDTQYF.

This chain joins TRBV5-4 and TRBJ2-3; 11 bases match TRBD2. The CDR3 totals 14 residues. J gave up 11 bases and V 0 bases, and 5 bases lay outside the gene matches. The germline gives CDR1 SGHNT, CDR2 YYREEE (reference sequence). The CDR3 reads CASSLAASGRMQYF. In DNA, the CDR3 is TGTGCCAGCAGCTTGGCGGCTAGCGGGAGGATGCAGTATTTT.

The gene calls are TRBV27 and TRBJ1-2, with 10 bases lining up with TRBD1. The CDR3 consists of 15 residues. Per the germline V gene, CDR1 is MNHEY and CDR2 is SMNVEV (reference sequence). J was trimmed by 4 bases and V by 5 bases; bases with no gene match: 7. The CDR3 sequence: CASSPRDRGSYGYTF. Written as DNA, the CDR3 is TGTGCCAGCAGTCCAAGGGACAGGGGAAGCTATGGCTACACCTTC.

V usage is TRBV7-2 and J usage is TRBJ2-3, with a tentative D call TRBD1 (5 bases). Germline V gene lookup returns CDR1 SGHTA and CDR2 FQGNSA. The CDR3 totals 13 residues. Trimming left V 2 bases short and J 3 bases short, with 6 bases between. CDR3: CASSLRQTDTQYF. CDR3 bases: TGTGCCAGCAGCTTACGACAGACAGATACGCAGTATTTT.